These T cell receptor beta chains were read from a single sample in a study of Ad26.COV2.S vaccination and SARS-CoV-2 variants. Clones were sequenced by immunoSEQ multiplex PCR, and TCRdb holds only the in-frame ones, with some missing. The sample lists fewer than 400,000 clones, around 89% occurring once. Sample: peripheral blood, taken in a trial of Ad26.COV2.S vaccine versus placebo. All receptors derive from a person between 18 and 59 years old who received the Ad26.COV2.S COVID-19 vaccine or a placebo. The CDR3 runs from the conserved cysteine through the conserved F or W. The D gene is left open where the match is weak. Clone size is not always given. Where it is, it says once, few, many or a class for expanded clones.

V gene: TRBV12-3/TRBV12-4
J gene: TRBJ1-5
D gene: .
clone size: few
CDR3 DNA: TGTGCCAGCAGTTTGAATAGCAATCAGCCCCAGCATTTT
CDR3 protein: CASSLNSNQPQHF

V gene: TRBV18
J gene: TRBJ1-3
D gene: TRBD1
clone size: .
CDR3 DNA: TGTGCCAGCTCACCCATCCCTAGGCCGGGACAGGGGGCAGGAAACACCATATATTTT
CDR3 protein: CASSPIPRPGQGAGNTIYF

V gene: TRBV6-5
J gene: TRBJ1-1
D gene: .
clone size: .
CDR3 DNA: TGTGCCAGCAGTTCCAAAGGGGGGCGAGAAGCTTTCTTT
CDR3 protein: CASSSKGGREAFF

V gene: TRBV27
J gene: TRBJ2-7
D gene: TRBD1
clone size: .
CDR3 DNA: TGTGCCAGCAGTCCCGCCGGGACAGGGGGCCCCTCTCGGGACGAGCAGTACTTC
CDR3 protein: CASSPAGTGGPSRDEQYF

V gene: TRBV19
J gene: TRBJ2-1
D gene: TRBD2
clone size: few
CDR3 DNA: TGTGCCACTAGCGGGGATATTTACAATGAGCAGTTCTTC
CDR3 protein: CATSGDIYNEQFF

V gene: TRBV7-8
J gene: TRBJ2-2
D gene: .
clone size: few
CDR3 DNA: TGTGCCAGCAGCTTTTCCGGCAATTTACTGTTTTTT
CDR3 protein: CASSFSGNLLFF

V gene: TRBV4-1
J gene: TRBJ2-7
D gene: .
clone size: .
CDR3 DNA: TGCGCCAGCAGCCATACAGGGAGGGAGCAGTACTTC
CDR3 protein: CASSHTGREQYF

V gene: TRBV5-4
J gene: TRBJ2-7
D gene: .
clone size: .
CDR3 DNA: TGTGCCAGCAGCGAGGCGGGAACCCATTCCCACGAGCAGTACTTC
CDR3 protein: CASSEAGTHSHEQYF

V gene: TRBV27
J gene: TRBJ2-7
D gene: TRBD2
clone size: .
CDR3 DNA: TGTGCCAGCAGTTTATCTTGGACTAGTGTGTACGAGCAGTACTTC
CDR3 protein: CASSLSWTSVYEQYF

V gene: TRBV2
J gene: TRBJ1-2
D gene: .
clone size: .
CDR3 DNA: TGTGCCAGCAGTGAGGGAGGGGGGTATGGCTACACCTTC
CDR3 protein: CASSEGGGYGYTF

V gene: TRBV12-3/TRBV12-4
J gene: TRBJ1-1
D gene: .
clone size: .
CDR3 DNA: TGTGCCAGCAGTTTAGCAGAGAACACTGAAGCTTTCTTT
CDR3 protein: CASSLAENTEAFF

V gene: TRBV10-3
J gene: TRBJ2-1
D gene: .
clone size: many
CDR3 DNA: TGTGCCATCAGTGAGTCAGGCGGGTCATACAATGAGCAGTTCTTC
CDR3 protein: CAISESGGSYNEQFF

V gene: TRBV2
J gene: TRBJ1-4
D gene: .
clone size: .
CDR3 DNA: TGTGCCAGCAGTGGAGGGGGACCTAATGAAAAACTGTTTTTT
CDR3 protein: CASSGGGPNEKLFF

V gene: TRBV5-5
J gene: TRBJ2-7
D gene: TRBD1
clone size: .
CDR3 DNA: TGTGCCAGCAGCCCGGACTGGGGACAGGGATACGAGCAGTACTTC
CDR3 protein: CASSPDWGQGYEQYF

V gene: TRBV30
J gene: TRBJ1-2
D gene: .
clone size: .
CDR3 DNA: TGTGCCTGGAGTACGGGGAAAGCTAACTATGGCTACACCTTC
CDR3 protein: CAWSTGKANYGYTF

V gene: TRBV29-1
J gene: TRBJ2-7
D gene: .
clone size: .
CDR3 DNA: TGCAGCGTTGGGGGGGACGGACAGCACTACGAGCAGTACTTC
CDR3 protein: CSVGGDGQHYEQYF

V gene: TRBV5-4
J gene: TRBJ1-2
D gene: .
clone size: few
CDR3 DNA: TGTGCCAGCAGCTTGGACAGCTATGGCTACACCTTC
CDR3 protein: CASSLDSYGYTF

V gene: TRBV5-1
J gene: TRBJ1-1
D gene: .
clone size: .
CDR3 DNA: TGCGCCAGCAGCGCCCGGGGGCAAGCGGGCACTGAAGCTTTCTTT
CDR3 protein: CASSARGQAGTEAFF

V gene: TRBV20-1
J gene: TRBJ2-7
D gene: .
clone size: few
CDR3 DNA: TGCAGTGCTAGTGGACATAGCTCCTACGAGCAGTACTTC
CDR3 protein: CSASGHSSYEQYF

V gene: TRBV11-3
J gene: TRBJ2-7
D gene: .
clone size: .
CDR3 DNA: TGTGCCAGCAGCTTAGGTGACCCCGGGGCGCGCTACGAGCAGTACTTC
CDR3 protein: CASSLGDPGARYEQYF

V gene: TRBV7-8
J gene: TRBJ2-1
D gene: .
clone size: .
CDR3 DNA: TGTGCCAGCAGCTTCCTGCCGTCTAGGTCCTACAATGAGCAGTTCTTC
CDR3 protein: CASSFLPSRSYNEQFF

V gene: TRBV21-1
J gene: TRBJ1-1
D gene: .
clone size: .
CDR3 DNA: TGTGCCAGCAGCAAAGGTGGGAGGGGAGGCACTGAAGCTTTCTTT
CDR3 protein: CASSKGGRGGTEAFF

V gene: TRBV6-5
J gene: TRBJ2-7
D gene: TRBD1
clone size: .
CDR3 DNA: TGTGCCACCGGGACAGCCTTCTCCTACGAGCAGTACTTC
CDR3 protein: CATGTAFSYEQYF

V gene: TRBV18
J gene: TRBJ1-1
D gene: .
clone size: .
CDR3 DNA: TGTGCCAGCTCACCGCGATGGGGAGGGACTGAAGCTTTCTTT
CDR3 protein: CASSPRWGGTEAFF